A selection of T cell receptor beta chains follows, all from one sample in a study of blood T cell repertoires in COVID-19. The table came from immunoSEQ multiplex PCR; TCRdb's copy has only in-frame clones and leaves some out. The profile shows roughly 250,000 clones, 70% to 90% of them singletons. Sequencing was done on a sample of peripheral blood. All receptors derive from a woman aged 25 to 39 with COVID-19, enrolled during active disease. CDR3s include the opening cysteine and the closing phenylalanine or tryptophan. Each record gives: J gene, clone size, CDR3 length, V gene, D gene, CDR3 protein, CDR3 DNA. A D gene is named only where the DNA matches it firmly. Not all rows give a size; the values are once, few, many and, for expanded clones, a class.

TRBJ2-5	.	13	TRBV5-1	TRBD1	CASSFYRGETQYF	TGCGCCAGCAGCTTTTACAGGGGAGAGACCCAGTACTTC
TRBJ2-7	.	13	TRBV27	.	CASSFVGGYEQYF	TGTGCCAGCAGTTTTGTTGGCGGATACGAGCAGTACTTC
TRBJ2-5	.	12	TRBV18	.	CASSPLEETQYF	TGTGCCAGCTCACCTTTAGAAGAGACCCAGTACTTC
TRBJ2-3	.	15	TRBV27	TRBD2	CASSFSSGVTDTQYF	TGTGCCAGCAGTTTTTCTAGCGGGGTGACAGATACGCAGTATTTT
TRBJ1-2	.	14	TRBV2	.	CASFFRGSRRGYTF	TGTGCCAGCTTCTTTAGAGGATCCCGTCGGGGCTACACCTTC
TRBJ1-1	.	14	TRBV6-5	.	CASSYSSRYAEAFF	TGTGCCAGCAGTTACTCGTCCAGGTACGCTGAAGCTTTCTTT
TRBJ1-2	once	13	TRBV18	TRBD1	CASSPGRGEGYTF	TGTGCCAGCTCTCCAGGCAGGGGGGAAGGCTACACCTTC
TRBJ2-2	.	15	TRBV3-1/TRBV3-2	.	CASSPDGTGGGELFF	TGTGCCAGCAGCCCCGACGGTACAGGCGGCGGGGAGCTGTTTTTT
TRBJ1-1	.	15	TRBV6-1	.	CASSESAAGRTEAFF	TGTGCCAGCAGTGAATCTGCCGCAGGGCGTACTGAAGCTTTCTTT
TRBJ2-5	few	18	TRBV7-2	TRBD2	CASSSLHVLAGKKETQYF	TGTGCCAGCAGCTCCCTACATGTGCTAGCGGGTAAAAAAGAGACCCAGTACTTC
TRBJ1-2	.	13	TRBV7-9	.	CASRPGGANGYTF	TGTGCCAGCCGTCCGGGGGGCGCAAATGGCTACACCTTC
TRBJ2-1	.	15	TRBV11-3	.	CASSLTRGSYNEQFF	TGTGCCAGCAGCTTAACCCGGGGCTCCTACAATGAGCAGTTCTTC
TRBJ2-1	.	14	TRBV5-1	TRBD2	CASSRGGSGNEQFF	TGCGCCAGCAGCCGCGGGGGGTCCGGGAATGAGCAGTTCTTC
TRBJ2-7	.	13	TRBV27	.	CASSSQGDYEQYF	TGTGCCAGCAGTTCCCAAGGGGACTACGAGCAGTACTTC
TRBJ1-2	.	17	TRBV23-1	.	CASSQSAPGRVDYGYTF	TGCGCCAGCAGTCAATCGGCTCCAGGCAGGGTCGACTATGGCTACACCTTC
TRBJ2-7	.	15	TRBV4-1	TRBD2	CASSPSGGFSYEQYF	TGCGCCAGCAGCCCTAGCGGGGGATTCTCCTACGAGCAGTACTTC
TRBJ1-2	.	15	TRBV5-6	.	CASSLTGREGYGYTF	TGTGCCAGCAGCTTGACGGGTAGGGAGGGCTATGGCTACACCTTC
TRBJ1-1	.	13	TRBV11-2	TRBD1	CASGRGTGWEAFF	TGTGCCAGCGGCCGTGGGACAGGGTGGGAAGCTTTCTTT
TRBJ1-1	.	12	TRBV19	.	CASQTGALEAFF	TGTGCCAGTCAGACAGGAGCACTTGAAGCTTTCTTT
TRBJ1-4	.	13	TRBV18	.	CASSPPQREKLFF	TGTGCCAGCTCACCTCCCCAGCGTGAAAAACTGTTTTTT
TRBJ2-1	.	16	TRBV5-4	TRBD2	CASSLNLAGAYNEQFF	TGTGCCAGCAGCTTGAACTTAGCGGGGGCCTACAATGAGCAGTTCTTC
TRBJ1-6	.	15	TRBV7-2	TRBD1	CASSRGQTHRSPLHF	TGTGCCAGCAGCCGGGGACAGACCCACCGTTCACCCCTCCACTTT
TRBJ2-1	.	16	TRBV27	TRBD2	CASSFGLAGSYNEQFF	TGTGCCAGCAGTTTTGGGCTAGCGGGCTCCTACAATGAGCAGTTCTTC
TRBJ1-3	.	14	TRBV5-1	.	CASSLEREGNTIYF	TGCGCCAGCAGCTTGGAGAGGGAAGGAAACACCATATATTTT
TRBJ1-2	once	11	TRBV20-1	.	CSASGGRGYTF	TGCAGTGCTAGTGGAGGGAGGGGCTACACCTTC
TRBJ2-7	.	13	TRBV19	.	CASRGADIYEQYF	TGTGCCAGTCGGGGGGCTGATATCTACGAGCAGTACTTC
TRBJ2-3	.	16	TRBV19	TRBD2	CASSMRAGAISDTQYF	TGTGCCAGTAGTATGAGAGCGGGGGCAATCTCGGATACGCAGTATTTT
TRBJ1-5	once	19	TRBV7-8	.	CASTLSVLGTPPGNQPQHF	TGTGCCAGCACCCTATCCGTCCTCGGGACACCGCCGGGCAATCAGCCCCAGCATTTT
TRBJ2-5	.	13	TRBV6-5	TRBD1	CASSYTGAETQYF	TGTGCCAGCAGTTACACAGGGGCGGAGACCCAGTACTTC
TRBJ1-3	.	13	TRBV7-6	.	CASSATGGNTIYF	TGTGCCAGCAGCGCGACAGGTGGAAACACCATATATTTT
TRBJ1-1	.	16	TRBV5-1	.	CASSLARFSSGTEAFF	TGCGCCAGCAGCTTGGCCCGTTTCTCGTCGGGCACTGAAGCTTTCTTT
TRBJ1-2	.	13	TRBV5-6	.	CASSLGSPYGYTF	TGTGCCAGCAGCTTAGGGAGCCCCTATGGCTACACCTTC
TRBJ2-5	.	12	TRBV18	.	CASSLRQETQYF	TGTGCCAGCTCACTGCGCCAAGAGACCCAGTACTTC
TRBJ2-1	.	11	TRBV11-2	.	CASSLTNEQFF	TGTGCCAGCAGCTTGACTAATGAGCAGTTCTTC
TRBJ2-2	.	13	TRBV28	.	CASSTTNTGELFF	TGTGCCAGCAGTACAACGAACACCGGGGAGCTGTTTTTT
TRBJ2-7	once	15	TRBV6-1	.	CASSEAQGLTYEQYF	TGTGCCAGCAGTGAAGCCCAGGGGCTCACCTACGAGCAGTACTTC
TRBJ2-3	.	13	TRBV5-1	.	CASSFGSTDTQYF	TGCGCCAGCAGCTTTGGCAGCACAGATACGCAGTATTTT